Each of the 8 T cell receptor beta chains below was sequenced from the same sample in a study of blood T cell repertoires in COVID-19. Clones were read by immunoSEQ multiplex PCR, and TCRdb kept only the in-frame ones, dropping some. The repertoire holds about 130,000 clones, with around 88% as singletons. The sequencing sample was made of PBMCs or T cells enriched from blood (not recorded which). These receptors all stem from a woman aged 45-65 years who had recovered from COVID-19.

This sequence joins TRBV6-5 and TRBJ2-3; 8 positions match TRBD1. CDR1 MNHEY and CDR2 SVGAGI come from the germline V gene. V shed 6 bases, J shed 11 bases, and the junction held 13 bases outside the gene matches. CDR3 length: 14 residues. CDR3 bases: TGTGCCAGCAGGGTGCCACCCCCCGGGACAGGGCAGTATTTT. Its translation: CASRVPPPGTGQYF.

The CDR3 loop is CASSFPLPPGQPSYEQYF. The CDR3 coding sequence is TGTGCCAGCAGCTTTCCTTTACCCCCGGGACAGCCCTCCTACGAGCAGTACTTC. This chain connects TRBV7-2 to TRBJ2-7; the match to TRBD1 covers 7 bases. After removal of 3 bases from V and 0 bases from J, the junction contained 14 bases not matched to a gene. The CDR3 length is 18 residues. The germline CDR1 and CDR2 sequences are SGHTA and FQGNSA.

The rearrangement joins TRBV11-3 to TRBJ2-5; TRBD2 matches at 7 bases. Germline CDR1 SGHNT, CDR2 YENEEA. Losses at the gene ends were 5 bases for V and 5 bases for J; bases not matched to a gene: 11. The CDR3 has 15 amino acids. The CDR3 DNA reads TGTGCCAGCAGCCCCCGCGGGGGAATGCTGGAGACCCAGTACTTC. It yields the protein CASSPRGGMLETQYF.

The rearrangement joins TRBV7-2 to TRBJ2-3; TRBD2 agrees at 15 bases. Germline V gives CDR1 SGHTA, CDR2 FQGNSA. V trimming: 4 bases; J trimming: 2 bases; junction bases outside the gene matches: 4. The CDR3 spans 17 residues. For the CDR3, the DNA is TGTGCCAGCAGCTCGGGACTAGCGGGGGGATACACAGATACGCAGTATTTT. The encoded protein is CASSSGLAGGYTDTQYF.

This chain uses TRBV7-9 with TRBJ2-2; unclear D gene. The germline CDR1 and CDR2 sequences are SEHNR and FQNEAQ (reference sequence). This CDR3 contains 16 residues. V lost 5 bases to trimming and J lost 4 bases, with 17 bases between them. CDR3 DNA sequence: TGTGCCAGCAGCCAGATCAGGCCGCGTGTCACCGGGGAGCTGTTTTTT. This gives the protein CASSQIRPRVTGELFF.

V gene TRBV4-1 combines with J gene TRBJ2-7; D unclear. Germline assignment: CDR1 MGHRA and CDR2 YSYEKL. V lost 0 bases and J lost 10, with 7 bases in between. The CDR3 runs 11 residues. CDR3 amino acids: CASSQDVVQYF. Written as DNA, the CDR3 is TGCGCCAGCAGCCAAGATGTAGTCCAGTACTTC.

The chain is built from TRBV23-1 and TRBJ2-1; TRBD1 aligns across 9 bases. TRBV23-1 is treated as an ORF (open reading frame) with a function not yet certain. The ends lost 9 bases at V and 6 bases at J; junction bases unmatched: 6. This CDR3 has 13 amino acids. CDR3 protein: CARPGQGSNEQFF. The CDR3 coding sequence is TGCGCCAGACCGGGACAGGGCAGCAATGAGCAGTTCTTC.

V gene TRBV5-1 combines with J gene TRBJ2-5; D gene ambiguous. CDR1 and CDR2 (germline): SGHRS, YFSETQ. V lost 2 bases to trimming and J lost 2 bases, with 7 bases between them. This CDR3 is 13 amino acids long. The CDR3 here is CASSFPHQETQYF. CDR3 DNA sequence: TGCGCCAGCAGCTTCCCCCATCAAGAGACCCAGTACTTC.